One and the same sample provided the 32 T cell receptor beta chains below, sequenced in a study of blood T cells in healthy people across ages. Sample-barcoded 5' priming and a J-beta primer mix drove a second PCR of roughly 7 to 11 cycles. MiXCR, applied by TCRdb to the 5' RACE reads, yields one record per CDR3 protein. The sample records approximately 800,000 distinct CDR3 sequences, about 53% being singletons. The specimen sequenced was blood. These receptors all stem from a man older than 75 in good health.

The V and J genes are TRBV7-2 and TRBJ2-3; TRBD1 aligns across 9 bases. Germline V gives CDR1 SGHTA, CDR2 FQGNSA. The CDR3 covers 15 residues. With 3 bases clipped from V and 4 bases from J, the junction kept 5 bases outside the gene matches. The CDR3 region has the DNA TGTGCCAGCAGCTTTACAGGGGGCGAGGCAGATACGCAGTATTTT. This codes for CASSFTGGEADTQYF.

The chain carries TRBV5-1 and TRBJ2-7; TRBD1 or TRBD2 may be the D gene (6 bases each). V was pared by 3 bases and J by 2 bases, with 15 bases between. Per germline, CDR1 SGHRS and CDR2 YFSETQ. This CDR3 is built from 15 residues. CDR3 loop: CASSSQTGLTYEQYF. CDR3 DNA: TGCGCCAGCAGCTCGCAGACAGGACTAACCTACGAGCAGTACTTC.

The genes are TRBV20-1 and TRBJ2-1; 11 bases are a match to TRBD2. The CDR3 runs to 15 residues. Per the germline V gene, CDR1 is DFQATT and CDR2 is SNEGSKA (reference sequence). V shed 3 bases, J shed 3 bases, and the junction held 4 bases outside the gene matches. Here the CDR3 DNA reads TGCAGTGCTAGGGGGACTAGCGGATACTACAATGAGCAGTTCTTC. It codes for CSARGTSGYYNEQFF.

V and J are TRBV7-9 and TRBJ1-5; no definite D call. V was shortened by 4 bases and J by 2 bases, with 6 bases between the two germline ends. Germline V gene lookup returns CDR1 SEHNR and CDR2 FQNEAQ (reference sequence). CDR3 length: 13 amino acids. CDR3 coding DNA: TGTGCCAGCAGCTGGGGAGGCAATCAGCCCCAGCATTTT. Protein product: CASSWGGNQPQHF.

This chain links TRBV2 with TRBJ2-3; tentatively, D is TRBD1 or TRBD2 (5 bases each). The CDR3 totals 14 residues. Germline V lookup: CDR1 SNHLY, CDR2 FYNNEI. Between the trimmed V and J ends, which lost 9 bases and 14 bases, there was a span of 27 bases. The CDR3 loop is CASPGPGAYRYAYF. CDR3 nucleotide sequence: TGTGCCAGTCCGGGGCCCGGGGCGTACAGATACGCGTATTTT.

CDR3 nucleotide sequence: TGTGCCAGCAACCGACTAGCGGGAGGCCTAGTTTCGTACGAGCAGTACTTC. Protein: CASNRLAGGLVSYEQYF. The chain combines TRBV6-1 with TRBJ2-7; 13 positions agree with TRBD2. Germline CDR1 and CDR2: MNHNS and SASEGT. This CDR3 spans 17 amino acids. V lost 7 bases to trimming and J lost 4 bases; unmatched junction nucleotides: 13.

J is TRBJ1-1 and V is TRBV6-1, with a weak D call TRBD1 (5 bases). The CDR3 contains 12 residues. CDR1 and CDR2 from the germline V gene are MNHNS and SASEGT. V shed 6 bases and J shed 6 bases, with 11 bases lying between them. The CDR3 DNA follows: TGTGCCAGCAGCGCCCGAGGGGCTGAAGCTTTCTTT. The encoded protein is CASSARGAEAFF.

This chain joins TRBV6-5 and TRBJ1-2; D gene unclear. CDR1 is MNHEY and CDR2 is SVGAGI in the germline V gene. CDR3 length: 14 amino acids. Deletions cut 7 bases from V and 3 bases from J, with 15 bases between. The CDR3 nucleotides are TGTGCCAGCAAAAGGGCCTCGGGCGACTATGGCTACACCTTC. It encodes CASKRASGDYGYTF.

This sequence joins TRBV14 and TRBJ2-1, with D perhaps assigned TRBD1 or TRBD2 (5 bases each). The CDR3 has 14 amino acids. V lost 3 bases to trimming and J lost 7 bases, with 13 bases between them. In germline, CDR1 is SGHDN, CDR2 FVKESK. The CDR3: CASSHLRGRNEQFF. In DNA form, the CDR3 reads TGTGCCAGCAGCCACCTCCGGGGCCGTAATGAGCAGTTCTTC.

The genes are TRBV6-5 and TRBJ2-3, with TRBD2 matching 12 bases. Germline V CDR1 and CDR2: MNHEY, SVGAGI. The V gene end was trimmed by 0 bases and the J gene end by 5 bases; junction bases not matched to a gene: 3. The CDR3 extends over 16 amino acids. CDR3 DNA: TGTGCCAGCAGTTACTCGACTAGCGGGAGAGTAGATACGCAGTATTTT. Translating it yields CASSYSTSGRVDTQYF.

The CDR3 here is CATSDLGSHTGELFF. CDR3 DNA: TGTGCCACCAGTGATTTAGGCAGTCACACCGGGGAGCTGTTTTTT. The V call is TRBV24-1, the J call TRBJ2-2; D is undetermined. The ends were cut back, 1 base at V and 3 bases at J, with 8 bases in the middle. Looked up from germline, CDR1 is KGHDR and CDR2 is SFDVKD. The CDR3 sequence is 15 residues long.

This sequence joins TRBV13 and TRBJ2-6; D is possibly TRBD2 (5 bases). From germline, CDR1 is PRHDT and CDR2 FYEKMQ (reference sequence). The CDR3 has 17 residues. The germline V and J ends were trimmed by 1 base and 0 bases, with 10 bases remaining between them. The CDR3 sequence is CASSLVLGVSGANVLTF. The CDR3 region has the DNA TGTGCCAGCAGCTTAGTCCTGGGAGTCTCTGGGGCCAACGTCCTGACTTTC.

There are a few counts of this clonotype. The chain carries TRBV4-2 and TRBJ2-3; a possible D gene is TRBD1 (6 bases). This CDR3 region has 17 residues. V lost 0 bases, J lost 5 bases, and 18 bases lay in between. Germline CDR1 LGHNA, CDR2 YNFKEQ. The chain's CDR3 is CASSQEAAGAIQDTQYF. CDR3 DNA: TGTGCCAGCAGCCAAGAAGCCGCAGGGGCCATCCAAGATACGCAGTATTTT.

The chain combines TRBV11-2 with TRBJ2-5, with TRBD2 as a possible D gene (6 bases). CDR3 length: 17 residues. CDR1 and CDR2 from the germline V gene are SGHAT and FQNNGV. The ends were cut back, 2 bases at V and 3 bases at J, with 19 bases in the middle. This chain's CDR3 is CASSLSCQLAAEETQYF. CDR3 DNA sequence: TGTGCCAGCAGCTTATCCTGCCAACTAGCCGCGGAAGAGACCCAGTACTTC.

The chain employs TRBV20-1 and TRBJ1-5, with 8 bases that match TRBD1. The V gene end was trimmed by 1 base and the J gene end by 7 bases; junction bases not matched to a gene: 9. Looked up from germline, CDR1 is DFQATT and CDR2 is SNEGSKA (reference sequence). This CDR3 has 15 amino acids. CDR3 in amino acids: CSARGRRAGGQPQHF. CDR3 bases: TGCAGTGCTAGAGGGCGTCGGGCAGGGGGCCAGCCCCAGCATTTT.

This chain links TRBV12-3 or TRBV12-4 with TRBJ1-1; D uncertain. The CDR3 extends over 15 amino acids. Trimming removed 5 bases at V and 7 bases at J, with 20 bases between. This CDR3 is CASSTSGGHKSEAFF. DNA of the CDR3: TGTGCCAGCAGTACCTCGGGAGGGCACAAAAGTGAAGCTTTCTTT.

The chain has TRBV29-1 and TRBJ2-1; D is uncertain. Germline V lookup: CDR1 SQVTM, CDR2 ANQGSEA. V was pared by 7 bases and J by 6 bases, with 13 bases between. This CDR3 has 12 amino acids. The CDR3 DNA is TGCAGCGCACTGGCACTATCCAATGAGCAGTTCTTC. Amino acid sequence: CSALALSNEQFF.

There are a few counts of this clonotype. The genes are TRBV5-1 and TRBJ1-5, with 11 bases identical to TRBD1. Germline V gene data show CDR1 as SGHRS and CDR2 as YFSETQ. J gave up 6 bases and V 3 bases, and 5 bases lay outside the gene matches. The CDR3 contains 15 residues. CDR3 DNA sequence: TGCGCCAGCAGCTGGACAGGGGGCTCTGGTCAGCCCCAGCATTTT. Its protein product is CASSWTGGSGQPQHF.

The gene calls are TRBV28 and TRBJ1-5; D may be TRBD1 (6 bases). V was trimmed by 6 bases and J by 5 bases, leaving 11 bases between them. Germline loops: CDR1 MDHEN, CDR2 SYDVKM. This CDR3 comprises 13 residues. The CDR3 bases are TGTGCCAGCAGGTGGGGGCTCGATCAGCCCCAGCATTTT. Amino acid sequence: CASRWGLDQPQHF.

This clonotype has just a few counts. CDR3 bases: TGTGCCAGCAGCTTAATCCAGGGGGTTCATTCACCCCTCCACTTT. Residues: CASSLIQGVHSPLHF. V is TRBV7-2 and J is TRBJ1-6, with 7 bases fitting TRBD1. After removal of 2 bases from V and 8 bases from J, the junction contained 6 bases not matched to a gene. The CDR3 covers 15 residues. Germline V lookup: CDR1 SGHTA, CDR2 FQGNSA. The whole variable domain, filled in from reference TRBV7-2 and TRBJ1-6, reads GAGVSQSPSNKVTEKGKDVELRCDPISGHTALYWYRQSLGQGLEFLIYFQGNSAPDKSGLPSDRFSAERTGGSVSTLTIQRTQQEDSAVYLCASSLIQGVHSPLHFGNGTRLTVT.

The CDR3 protein is CASRYSGSSYNEQFF. The CDR3 coding sequence is TGTGCCAGCAGATACAGCGGGAGCTCCTACAATGAGCAGTTCTTC. The chain uses TRBV3-1 and TRBJ2-1; the match to TRBD2 covers 8 bases. The trim removed 6 bases at V and 0 bases at J, leaving 4 bases unmatched. CDR1 and CDR2 (germline): LGHDT, YNNKEL (reference sequence). CDR3 size: 15 residues.

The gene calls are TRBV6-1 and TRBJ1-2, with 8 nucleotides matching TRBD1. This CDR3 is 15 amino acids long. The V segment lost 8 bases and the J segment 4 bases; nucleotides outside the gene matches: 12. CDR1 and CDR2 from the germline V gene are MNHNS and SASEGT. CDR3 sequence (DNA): TGTGCCAGCGGTTCAGGGGGACAGGCCCTCTATGGCTACACCTTC. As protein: CASGSGGQALYGYTF.

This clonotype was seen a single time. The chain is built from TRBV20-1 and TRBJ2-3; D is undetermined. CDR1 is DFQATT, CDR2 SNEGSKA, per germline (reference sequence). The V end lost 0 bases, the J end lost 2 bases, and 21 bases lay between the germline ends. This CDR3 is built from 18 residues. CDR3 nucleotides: TGCAGTGCTAGAGATGACCACCGAGGCGGATTCAACACAGATACGCAGTATTTT. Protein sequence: CSARDDHRGGFNTDTQYF.

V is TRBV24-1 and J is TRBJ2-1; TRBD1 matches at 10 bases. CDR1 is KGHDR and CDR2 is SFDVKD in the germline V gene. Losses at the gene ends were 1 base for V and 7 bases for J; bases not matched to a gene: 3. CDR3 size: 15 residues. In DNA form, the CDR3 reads TGTGCCACCAGTGATTTTGGGACAGGGGAAAATGAGCAGTTCTTC. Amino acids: CATSDFGTGENEQFF.

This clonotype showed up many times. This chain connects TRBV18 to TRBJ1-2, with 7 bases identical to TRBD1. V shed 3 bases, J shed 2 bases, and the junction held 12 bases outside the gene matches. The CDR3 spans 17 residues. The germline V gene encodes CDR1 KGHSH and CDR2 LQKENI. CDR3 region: CASSPFGSGQLNYGYTF. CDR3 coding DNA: TGTGCCAGCTCACCTTTCGGGTCGGGACAGTTAAACTATGGCTACACCTTC.

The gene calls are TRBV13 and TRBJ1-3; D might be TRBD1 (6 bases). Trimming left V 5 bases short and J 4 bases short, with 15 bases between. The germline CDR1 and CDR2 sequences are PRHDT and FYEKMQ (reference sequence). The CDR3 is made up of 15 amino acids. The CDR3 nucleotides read TGTGCCAGCAGCAGGGGGGAACAGCTCGGAAACACCATATATTTT. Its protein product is CASSRGEQLGNTIYF.

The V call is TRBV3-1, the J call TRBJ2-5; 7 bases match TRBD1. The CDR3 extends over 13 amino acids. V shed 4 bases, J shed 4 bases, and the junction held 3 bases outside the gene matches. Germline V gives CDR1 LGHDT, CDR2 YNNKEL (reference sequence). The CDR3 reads CASSPGQVETQYF. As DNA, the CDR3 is TGTGCCAGCAGCCCTGGACAGGTAGAGACCCAGTACTTC.

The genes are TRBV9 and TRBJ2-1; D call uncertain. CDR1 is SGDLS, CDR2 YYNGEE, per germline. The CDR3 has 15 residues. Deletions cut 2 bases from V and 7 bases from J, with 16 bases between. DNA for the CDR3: TGTGCCAGCAGCGTTGGACCCCGTCTCTTGAATGAGCAGTTCTTC. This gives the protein CASSVGPRLLNEQFF.

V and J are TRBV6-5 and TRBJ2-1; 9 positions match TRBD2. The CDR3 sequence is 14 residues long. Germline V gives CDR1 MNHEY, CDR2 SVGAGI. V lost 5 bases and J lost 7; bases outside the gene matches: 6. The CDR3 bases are TGTGCCAGCAGTACCCTAGCGGGAAGGAATGAGCAGTTCTTC. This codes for CASSTLAGRNEQFF.

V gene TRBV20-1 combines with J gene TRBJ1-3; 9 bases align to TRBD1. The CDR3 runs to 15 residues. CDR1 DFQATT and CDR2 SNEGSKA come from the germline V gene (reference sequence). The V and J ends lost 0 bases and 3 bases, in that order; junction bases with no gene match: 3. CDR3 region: CSARDKTGGGNTIYF. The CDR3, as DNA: TGCAGTGCTAGAGACAAGACAGGGGGTGGAAACACCATATATTTT.

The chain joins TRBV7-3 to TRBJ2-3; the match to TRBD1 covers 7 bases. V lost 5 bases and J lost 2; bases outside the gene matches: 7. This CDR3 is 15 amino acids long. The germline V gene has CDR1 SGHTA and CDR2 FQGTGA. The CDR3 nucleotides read TGTGCCAGCAGCCCCACAGGGGCTTTCACAGATACGCAGTATTTT. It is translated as CASSPTGAFTDTQYF.

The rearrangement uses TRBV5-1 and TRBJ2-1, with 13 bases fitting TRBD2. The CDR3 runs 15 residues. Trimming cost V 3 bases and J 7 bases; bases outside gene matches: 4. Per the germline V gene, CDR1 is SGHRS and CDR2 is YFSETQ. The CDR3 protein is CASSSWTSGGNEQFF. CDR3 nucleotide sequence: TGCGCCAGCAGCTCTTGGACTAGCGGGGGAAATGAGCAGTTCTTC.